This T cell receptor beta chain was found in a study of cytomegalovirus exposure and HLA in healthy donors. Study information: HLA-typed donors were the source of about 90 million unique TCRs held in an early data release. In terms of ancestry, the Caucasian-associated cluster contained more than 65% of the roughly 400 genotyped donors. Findings of the study overall: Reportedly, cytomegalovirus status was diagnosed with high sensitivity and specificity.

Trimming at V came to 7 bases and at J to 5 bases, leaving 3 bases not matched to a gene. CDR3 size: 12 residues. Per germline, CDR1 SGHNT and CDR2 YYREEE (reference sequence). As to this clone: The antigen is unknown.

It was with 60 Vbeta and 13 Jbeta primers that the PCR ran. Sequenced by immunoSEQ multiplex PCR; TCRdb stores in-frame clones only, minus some. This table has about 200,000 clones, roughly 80% appearing once. The chain uses TRBV5-4 and TRBJ2-4, with 7 bases aligning to TRBD1. Specimen: PBMCs. The source of this sequence is a young woman in good health and CMV-seronegative. Here the CDR3 reads CASWDRENIQYF. CDR3 DNA: TGTGCCAGCTGGGACAGAGAAAACATTCAGTACTTC.